This T cell receptor beta chain originates from a study of blood T cell repertoires in COVID-19. The trim removed 4 bases at V and 0 bases at J, leaving 8 bases unmatched. Germline-derived CDR1 and CDR2 are SGHKS and YYEKEE (reference sequence). The length of the CDR3 is 16 residues. The authors' processing: How many nucleated cells were present was estimated from reference gene primer amplification. Repertoires were generated with immunoSEQ multiplex PCR, while TCRdb's copy carries only in-frame clones and drops some. V and J calls and clone size are as listed in that table; D and trimming were resolved from the DNA. Among tens of thousands of clones listed, approximately 80% were seen once.

The source of this sequence is a man aged 80 or over with acute or convalescent COVID-19. The chain combines TRBV5-5 with TRBJ1-2; TRBD1 agrees at 8 bases. The sequenced sample consisted of peripheral blood. The CDR3 protein is CASSRLGQGSNYGYTF. CDR3 sequence (DNA): TGTGCCAGCAGCCGCCTCGGACAGGGATCTAACTATGGCTACACCTTC.